Here is one TCR beta chain with its context. These data belong to a study of blood T cell repertoires in COVID-19. The germline V gene has CDR1 LGHNA and CDR2 YSLEER. This CDR3 contains 16 residues. The V gene end was trimmed by 0 bases and the J gene end by 14 bases; junction bases not matched to a gene: 16. Data came from immunoSEQ multiplex PCR; TCRdb stores just in-frame clones and leaves some out. The repertoire consists of 240,000 or so clones, with about 87% occurring once and the leading ten covering about 7.1%. This chain links TRBV4-3 with TRBJ1-2, with 9 nucleotides matching TRBD1. The sample was peripheral blood. This TCR derives from a woman in her sixties or seventies with active or convalescent COVID-19. The chain's CDR3 is CASSQDRWGTGPLLTF. The CDR3 DNA is TGCGCCAGCAGCCAAGATAGGTGGGGGACAGGGCCGTTGTTAACCTTC.